The 14 T cell receptor beta chains given below trace back to one sample, sequenced in a study of T cells in tuberculosis. Sorting used thawed, overnight-rested PBMC stained with anti-CD3, a viability dye and GMM-loaded CD1B tetramer. C32 glucose monomycolate from Rhodococcus equi was loaded onto the CD1B tetramers. Only in-frame clones appear in the TCRdb table, and some are missing; sequencing was by immunoSEQ multiplex PCR. The sample lists 80,000 to 90,000 clones, approximately 91% seen once, with 1.5% to 2% in the top ten. Sequencing was done on a sample of CD1b-GMM tetramer-negative cells sorted from PBMCs. The receptor set was obtained from an adult woman with latent tuberculosis.

The chain links TRBV6-1 to TRBJ1-2; 9 nucleotides match TRBD1. The CDR3 extends over 14 amino acids. Germline V gene sequence: CDR1 MNHNS, CDR2 SASEGT. J gave up 4 bases and V 4 bases, and 4 bases lay outside the gene matches. The CDR3 loop reads CASSGGTGLYGYTF. The CDR3 coding sequence is TGTGCCAGCAGTGGGGGGACAGGGCTCTATGGCTACACCTTC.

This chain connects TRBV19 to TRBJ2-2; a possible D gene is TRBD1 (5 bases). V lost 8 bases, J lost 6 bases, and 16 bases lay in between. CDR1 LNHDA and CDR2 SQIVND come from the germline V gene (reference sequence). This CDR3 has 14 residues. DNA for the CDR3: TGTGCCAGTCTGGGGCAGGGCGTCTCCGGGGAGCTGTTTTTT. Translated, it gives CASLGQGVSGELFF.

The V gene is TRBV5-6, the J gene TRBJ1-1; 9 bases agree with TRBD1. The V segment lost 1 base and the J segment 5 bases; nucleotides outside the gene matches: 9. This CDR3 is built from 16 residues. The germline gives CDR1 SGHDT, CDR2 YYEEEE. The CDR3 coding sequence is TGTGCCAGCAGCTTGCTCCCGGGACAGGGTGGAACTGAAGCTTTCTTT. Amino acid sequence: CASSLLPGQGGTEAFF.

The chain employs TRBV7-9 and TRBJ2-3; 10 bases line up with TRBD2. This CDR3 is built from 16 residues. The V and J ends lost 5 bases and 2 bases, in that order; junction bases with no gene match: 7. Germline-derived CDR1 and CDR2 are SEHNR and FQNEAQ (reference sequence). The CDR3 coding sequence is TGTGCCAGCAGCGCAACACTAGCGGGGTACACAGATACGCAGTATTTT. As protein: CASSATLAGYTDTQYF.

This rearrangement joins TRBV12-5 to TRBJ2-3, with a possible D match to TRBD1 (7 bases). Germline CDR1 LGHNT, CDR2 FRNRAP. With 0 bases removed from V and 0 bases from J, the gap between germline ends came to 13 bases. This CDR3 has 17 amino acids. CDR3 residues: CASGLVSGGTSTDTQYF. In DNA, the CDR3 is TGTGCTAGTGGTTTGGTATCAGGGGGGACGAGCACAGATACGCAGTATTTT.

In DNA, the CDR3 is TGCGCCAGCAGCTTCCCGCAACTAGCTGGCGGCACAGATACGCAGTATTTT. Its protein is CASSFPQLAGGTDTQYF. The V and J genes are TRBV5-1 and TRBJ2-3; a weak D match, TRBD2 (6 bases). Trimming pared 2 bases from V and 1 base from J, leaving 17 bases between. The CDR3 length is 17 residues. Germline CDR1 is SGHRS and CDR2 is YFSETQ.

The rearrangement joins TRBV5-5 to TRBJ2-3; D gene ambiguous. Germline lookup yields CDR1 SGHKS and CDR2 YYEKEE (reference sequence). This CDR3 region has 15 residues. The germline V and J ends were trimmed by 2 bases and 2 bases, with 12 bases remaining between them. CDR3 DNA sequence: TGTGCCAGCAGCTTAAGTCAGGCCTACACAGATACGCAGTATTTT. It specifies CASSLSQAYTDTQYF.

This chain joins TRBV5-8 and TRBJ2-7, with D unclear. The germline CDR1 and CDR2 sequences are SGHTS and YDEGEE. V lost 5 bases and J lost 2, with 5 bases in between. The length of the CDR3 is 11 residues. The CDR3 DNA reads TGTGCCAGCAGTACGGCCTACGAGCAGTACTTC. Amino acid sequence: CASSTAYEQYF.

V is TRBV6-5 and J is TRBJ2-7, with D unclear. Trimming shortened V by 0 bases and J by 5 bases, and 8 bases separated the two germline ends. Germline assignment: CDR1 MNHEY and CDR2 SVGAGI. The CDR3 contains 13 residues. CDR3 protein: CASSYSNSHEQYF. The DNA for the CDR3 is TGTGCCAGCAGTTACTCTAATAGCCACGAGCAGTACTTC.

V and J are TRBV18 and TRBJ2-1; 10 bases are a match to TRBD2. The CDR3 runs 14 residues. Germline assignment: CDR1 KGHSH and CDR2 LQKENI. The junction had 4 bases not matched to a gene; V was cut back by 3 bases and J by 8 bases. CDR3 protein: CASSPGLAGDEQFF. As DNA, the CDR3 is TGTGCCAGCTCACCGGGGCTAGCGGGGGATGAGCAGTTCTTC.

This clone has only one observation. At one end the junction does not follow the germline gene, possibly because of a read error. The chain uses TRBV6-5 and TRBJ2-2, with TRBD1 identical over 7 bases. The germline V gene encodes CDR1 MNHEY and CDR2 SVGAGI. The CDR3 is 13 residues long. CDR3 nucleotides: TGTGCCATAAAGACAGGGAACGCCGGGGAGCTGTTTTTT. Its protein product is CAIKTGNAGELFF.

This clone has just a few counts. The chain recombines TRBV6-1 with TRBJ2-7, with D tentatively TRBD1 (6 bases). The CDR3 contains 12 residues. V shed 6 bases and J shed 8 bases, with 14 bases lying between them. Germline loops: CDR1 MNHNS, CDR2 SASEGT. CDR3 sequence (DNA): TGTGCCAGCAGAAACAGGGAAAGTAAGCAGTACTTC. It yields the protein CASRNRESKQYF.

The V call is TRBV28, the J call TRBJ1-3, with 10 positions matching TRBD1. V trimming: 3 bases; J trimming: 0 bases; junction bases outside the gene matches: 5. The CDR3 spans 17 residues. Germline V gives CDR1 MDHEN, CDR2 SYDVKM. For the CDR3, the DNA is TGTGCCAGCAGTTTGTTACGACAGGGGGCCTCTGGAAACACCATATATTTT. Its translation: CASSLLRQGASGNTIYF.

The V gene is TRBV7-9, the J gene TRBJ1-1, with no clear D. This CDR3 is 16 amino acids long. Trimming removed 5 bases at V and 6 bases at J, with 22 bases between. The germline V gene encodes CDR1 SEHNR and CDR2 FQNEAQ (reference sequence). The CDR3 protein is CASSKKGSGRRAEAFF. CDR3 nucleotides: TGTGCCAGCAGCAAAAAAGGCTCGGGGAGAAGGGCTGAAGCTTTCTTT.